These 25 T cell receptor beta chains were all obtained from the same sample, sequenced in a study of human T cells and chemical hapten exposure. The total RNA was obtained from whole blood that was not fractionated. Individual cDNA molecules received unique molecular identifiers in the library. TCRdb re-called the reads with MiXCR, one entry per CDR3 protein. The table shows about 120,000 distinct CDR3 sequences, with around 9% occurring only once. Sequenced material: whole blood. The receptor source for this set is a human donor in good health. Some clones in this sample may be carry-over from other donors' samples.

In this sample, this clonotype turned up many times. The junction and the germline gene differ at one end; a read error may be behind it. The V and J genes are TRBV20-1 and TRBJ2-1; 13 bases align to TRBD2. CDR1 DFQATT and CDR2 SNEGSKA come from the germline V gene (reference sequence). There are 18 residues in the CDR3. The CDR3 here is CSASQLAGGPISNNEQFF. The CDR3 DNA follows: TGCAGTGCGAGCCAACTAGCGGGAGGGCCTATCTCCAACAATGAGCAGTTCTTC.

In DNA, the CDR3 is TGTGCCAGCAGTTACTCCCGACATCCCGAAAACACCATATATTTT. Translated, it gives CASSYSRHPENTIYF. V gene TRBV6-6 combines with J gene TRBJ1-3; D call uncertain. Trimming took off 0 bases at V and 6 bases at J, with 12 bases between the two ends. Germline lookup yields CDR1 MNHNY and CDR2 SVGAGI (reference sequence). The CDR3 length is 15 residues.

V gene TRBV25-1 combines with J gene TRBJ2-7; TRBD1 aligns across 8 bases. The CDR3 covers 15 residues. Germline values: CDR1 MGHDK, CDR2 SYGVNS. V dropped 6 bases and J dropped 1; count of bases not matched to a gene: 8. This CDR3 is CASSPSNRGSYEQYF. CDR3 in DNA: TGTGCCAGCAGCCCCTCAAACAGGGGGTCCTACGAGCAGTACTTC.

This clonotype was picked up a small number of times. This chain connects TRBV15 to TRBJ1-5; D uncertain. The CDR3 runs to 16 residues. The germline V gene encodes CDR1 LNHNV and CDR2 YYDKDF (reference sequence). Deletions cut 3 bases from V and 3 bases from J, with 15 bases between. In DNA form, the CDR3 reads TGTGCCACCAGCAGCCTTGGACCTCTTAACAATCAGCCCCAGCATTTT. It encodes CATSSLGPLNNQPQHF.

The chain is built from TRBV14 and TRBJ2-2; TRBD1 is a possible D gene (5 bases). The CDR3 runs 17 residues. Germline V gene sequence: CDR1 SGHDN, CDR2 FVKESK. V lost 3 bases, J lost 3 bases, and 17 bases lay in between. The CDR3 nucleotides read TGTGCCAGCAGCCATGACAGACTCAGGGAATACACCGGGGAGCTGTTTTTT. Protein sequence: CASSHDRLREYTGELFF. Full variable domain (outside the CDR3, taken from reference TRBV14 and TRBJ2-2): EAGVTQFPSHSVIEKGQTVTLRCDPISGHDNLYWYRRVMGKEIKFLLHFVKESKQDESGMPNNRFLAERTGGTYSTLKVQPAELEDSGVYFCASSHDRLREYTGELFFGEGSRLTVL.

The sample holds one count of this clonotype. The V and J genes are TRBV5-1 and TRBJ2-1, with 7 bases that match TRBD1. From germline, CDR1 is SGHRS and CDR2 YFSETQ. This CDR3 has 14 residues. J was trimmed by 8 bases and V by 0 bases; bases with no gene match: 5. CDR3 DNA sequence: TGCGCCAGCAGCTTGGGTGACAGGGTAGATGAGCAGTTCTTC. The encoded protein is CASSLGDRVDEQFF.

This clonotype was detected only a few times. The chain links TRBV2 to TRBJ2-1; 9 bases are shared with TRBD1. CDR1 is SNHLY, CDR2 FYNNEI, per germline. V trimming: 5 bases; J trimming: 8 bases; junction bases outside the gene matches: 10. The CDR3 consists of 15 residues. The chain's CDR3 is CASSITGGPGDEQFF. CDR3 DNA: TGTGCCAGCAGTATCACAGGGGGCCCTGGGGATGAGCAGTTCTTC.

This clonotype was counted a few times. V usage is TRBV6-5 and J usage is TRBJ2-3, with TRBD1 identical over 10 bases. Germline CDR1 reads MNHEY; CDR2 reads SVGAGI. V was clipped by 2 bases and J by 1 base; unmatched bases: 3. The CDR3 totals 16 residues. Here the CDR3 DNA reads TGTGCCAGCAGTTACGGGACAGGGGATGGCACAGATACGCAGTATTTT. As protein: CASSYGTGDGTDTQYF.

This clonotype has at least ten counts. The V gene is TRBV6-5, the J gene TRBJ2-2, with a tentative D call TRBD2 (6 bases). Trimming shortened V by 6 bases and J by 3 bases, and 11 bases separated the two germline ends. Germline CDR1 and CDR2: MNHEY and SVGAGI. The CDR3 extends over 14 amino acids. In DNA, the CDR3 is TGTGCCAGCAGGGGGAGGACGGACACCGGGGAGCTGTTTTTT. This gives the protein CASRGRTDTGELFF.

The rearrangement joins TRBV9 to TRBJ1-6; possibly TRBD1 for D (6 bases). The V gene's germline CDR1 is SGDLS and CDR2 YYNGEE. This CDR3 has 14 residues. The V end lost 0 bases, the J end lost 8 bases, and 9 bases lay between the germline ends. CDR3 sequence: CASSVGRGYSPLHF. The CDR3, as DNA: TGTGCCAGCAGCGTAGGCAGGGGCTATTCACCCCTCCACTTT.

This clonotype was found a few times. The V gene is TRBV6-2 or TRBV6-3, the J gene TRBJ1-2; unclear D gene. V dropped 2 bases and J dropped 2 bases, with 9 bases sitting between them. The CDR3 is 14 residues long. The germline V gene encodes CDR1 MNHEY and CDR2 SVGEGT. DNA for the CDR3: TGTGCCAGCAGTTACCCGACACCAAACTATGGCTACACCTTC. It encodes CASSYPTPNYGYTF.

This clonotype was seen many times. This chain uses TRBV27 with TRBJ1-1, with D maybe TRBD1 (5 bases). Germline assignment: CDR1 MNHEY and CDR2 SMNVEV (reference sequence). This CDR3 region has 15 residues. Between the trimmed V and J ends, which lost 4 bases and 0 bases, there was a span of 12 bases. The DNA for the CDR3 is TGTGCCAGCAGTTCACGGGCCAGGGTGAACACTGAAGCTTTCTTT. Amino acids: CASSSRARVNTEAFF.

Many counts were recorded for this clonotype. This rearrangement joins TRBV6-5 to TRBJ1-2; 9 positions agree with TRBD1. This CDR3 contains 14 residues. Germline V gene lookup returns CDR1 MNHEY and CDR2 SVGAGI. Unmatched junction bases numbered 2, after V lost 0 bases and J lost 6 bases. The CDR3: CASSYSGQGDGYTF. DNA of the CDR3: TGTGCCAGCAGTTACTCGGGACAGGGTGATGGCTACACCTTC.

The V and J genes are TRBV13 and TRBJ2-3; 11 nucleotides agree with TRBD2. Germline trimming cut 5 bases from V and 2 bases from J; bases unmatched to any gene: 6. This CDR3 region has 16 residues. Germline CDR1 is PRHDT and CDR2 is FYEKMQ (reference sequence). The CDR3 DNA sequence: TGTGCCAGCAGCGCGCCTAGCGGGGGGACCACAGATACGCAGTATTTT. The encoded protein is CASSAPSGGTTDTQYF.

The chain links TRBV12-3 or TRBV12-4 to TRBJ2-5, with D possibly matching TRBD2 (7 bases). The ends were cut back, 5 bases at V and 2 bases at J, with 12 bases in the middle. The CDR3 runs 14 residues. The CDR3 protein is CASSGGAGQETQYF. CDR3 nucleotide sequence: TGTGCCAGCAGTGGGGGGGCAGGGCAAGAGACCCAGTACTTC.

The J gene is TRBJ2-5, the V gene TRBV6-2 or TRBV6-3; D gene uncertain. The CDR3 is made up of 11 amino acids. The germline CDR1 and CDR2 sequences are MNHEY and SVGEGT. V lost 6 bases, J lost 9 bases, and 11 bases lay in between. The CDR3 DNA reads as TGTGCCAGCAGCCGGGTTGGATCCCAGTACTTC. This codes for CASSRVGSQYF.

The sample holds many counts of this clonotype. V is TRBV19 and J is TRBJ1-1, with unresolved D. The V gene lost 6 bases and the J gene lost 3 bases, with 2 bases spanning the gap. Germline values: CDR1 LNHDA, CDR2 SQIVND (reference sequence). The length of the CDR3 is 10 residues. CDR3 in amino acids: CASRDTEAFF. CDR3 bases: TGTGCCAGTAGGGACACTGAAGCTTTCTTT. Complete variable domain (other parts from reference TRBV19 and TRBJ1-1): DGGITQSPKYLFRKEGQNVTLSCEQNLNHDAMYWYRQDPGQGLRLIYYSQIVNDFQKGDIAEGYSVSREKKESFPLTVTSAQKNPTAFYLCASRDTEAFFGQGTRLTVV.

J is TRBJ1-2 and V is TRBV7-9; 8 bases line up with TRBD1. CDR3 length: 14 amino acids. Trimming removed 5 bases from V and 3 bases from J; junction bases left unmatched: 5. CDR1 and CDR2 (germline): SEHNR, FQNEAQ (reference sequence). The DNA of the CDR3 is TGTGCCAGCAGCCTACAGGGGGACCACTATGGCTACACCTTC. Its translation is CASSLQGDHYGYTF. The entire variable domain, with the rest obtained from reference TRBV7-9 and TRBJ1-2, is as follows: DTGVSQNPRHKITKRGQNVTFRCDPISEHNRLYWYRQTLGQGPEFLTYFQNEAQLEKSRLLSDRFSAERPKGSFSTLEIQRTEQGDSAMYLCASSLQGDHYGYTFGSGTRLTVV.

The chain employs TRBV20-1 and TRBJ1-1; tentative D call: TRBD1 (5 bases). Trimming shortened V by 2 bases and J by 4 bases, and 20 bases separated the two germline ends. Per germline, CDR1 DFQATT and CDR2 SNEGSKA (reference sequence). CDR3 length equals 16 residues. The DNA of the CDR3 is TGCAGTGCTAGATATCTTTTCGGGGGGAGGGGCACTGAAGCTTTCTTT. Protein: CSARYLFGGRGTEAFF.

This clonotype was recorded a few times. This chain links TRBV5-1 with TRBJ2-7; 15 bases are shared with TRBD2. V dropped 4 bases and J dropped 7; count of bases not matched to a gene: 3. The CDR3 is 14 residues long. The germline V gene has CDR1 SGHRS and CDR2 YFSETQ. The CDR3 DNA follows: TGCGCCAGCAGCCCTGGGACTAGCGGGGGGGAGCAGTACTTC. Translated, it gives CASSPGTSGGEQYF.

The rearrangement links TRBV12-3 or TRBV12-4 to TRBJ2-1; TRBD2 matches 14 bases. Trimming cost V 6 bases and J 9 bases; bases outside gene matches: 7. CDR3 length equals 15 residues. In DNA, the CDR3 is TGTGCCAGCAGGAAGACTAGCGGGGGGGCTGGTGAGCAGTTCTTC. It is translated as CASRKTSGGAGEQFF.

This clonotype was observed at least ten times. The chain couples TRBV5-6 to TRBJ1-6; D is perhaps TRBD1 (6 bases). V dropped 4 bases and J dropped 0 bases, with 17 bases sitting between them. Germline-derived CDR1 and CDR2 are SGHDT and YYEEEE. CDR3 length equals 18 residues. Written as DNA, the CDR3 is TGTGCCAGCAGCCTTTCCCTCAGGGGCTCCTCCTATAATTCACCCCTCCACTTT. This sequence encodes CASSLSLRGSSYNSPLHF.

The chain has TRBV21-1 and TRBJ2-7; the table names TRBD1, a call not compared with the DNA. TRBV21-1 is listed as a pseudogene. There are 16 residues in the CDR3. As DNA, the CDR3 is TGTGCCAGCAGCAAAGAGGGGCGGGACAGGGATCACGAGCAGTACTTC. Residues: CASSKEGRDRDHEQYF.

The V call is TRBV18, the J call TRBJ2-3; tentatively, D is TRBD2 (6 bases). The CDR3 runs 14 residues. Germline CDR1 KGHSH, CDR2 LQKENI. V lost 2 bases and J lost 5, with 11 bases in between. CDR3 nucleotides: TGTGCCAGCTCACCAGAACTAGCTGAAGATACGCAGTATTTT. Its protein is CASSPELAEDTQYF.

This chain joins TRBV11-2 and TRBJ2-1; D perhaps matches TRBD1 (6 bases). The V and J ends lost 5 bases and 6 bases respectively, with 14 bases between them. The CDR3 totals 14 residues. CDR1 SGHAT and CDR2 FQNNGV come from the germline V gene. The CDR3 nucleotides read TGTGCCAGCAGCCCCGGACAGCTGGTCAATGAGCAGTTCTTC. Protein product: CASSPGQLVNEQFF. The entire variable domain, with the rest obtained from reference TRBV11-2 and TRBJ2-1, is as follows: EAGVAQSPRYKIIEKRQSVAFWCNPISGHATLYWYQQILGQGPKLLIQFQNNGVVDDSQLPKDRFSAERLKGVDSTLKIQPAKLEDSAVYLCASSPGQLVNEQFFGPGTRLTVL.